What follows describes a single T cell receptor (beta chain). Its specificity is not known. PCR used 60 Vbeta primers and 13 Jbeta primers. The data were produced by immunoSEQ multiplex PCR, yet TCRdb's version contains in-frame clones alone and is incomplete. The data show fewer than 130,000 clones, with 70% to 85% seen just once and 5% to 8% held by the top ten. The data derive from a study of cytomegalovirus exposure and HLA in healthy donors. Study-wide results and limits: TCR beta V- and J-gene trimming was later associated with a missense DCLRE1C variant.

V lost 0 bases and J 4 bases, leaving 16 bases between the germline ends. Germline assignment: CDR1 SGDLS and CDR2 YYNGEE. The CDR3 spans 16 residues. Sample: PBMCs. This chain uses TRBV9 with TRBJ2-5; D remains unclear. The TCR originated in a man aged 30 to 39 in good health and CMV-seropositive. This CDR3 is CASSVDKVRVGETQYF. In DNA, the CDR3 is TGTGCCAGCAGCGTAGATAAGGTCCGGGTAGGAGAGACCCAGTACTTC.